This T cell receptor beta chain was sequenced for a study of cytomegalovirus exposure and HLA in healthy donors. This clone appeared a single time. Its specificity is not known. CDR1 is MDHEN and CDR2 is SYDVKM in the germline V gene. The CDR3 runs to 18 residues. V gave up 6 bases and J gave up 4 bases; unmatched junction bases: 20. The study, taken as a whole, reports: Among the sequence variants, a highly shared cluster was likely an artifact of sequencing. Association with HLA alleles at 0.05 false discovery rate was found for 16,951 TCR beta sequences in a later analysis.

In the PCR, 60 Vbeta and 13 Jbeta primers were used. Repertoires were generated with immunoSEQ multiplex PCR, while TCRdb's copy carries only in-frame clones and drops some. The table shows more than 110,000 clones, with roughly 77% occurring only once. Sequencing input: PBMCs. The receptor comes from a woman in her 30s in good health and CMV-seronegative. This chain uses TRBV28 with TRBJ2-5, with 7 nucleotides matching TRBD1. CDR3 residues: CASRRSGWTGRFGETQYF. The CDR3 DNA sequence: TGTGCCAGCAGGCGCTCGGGGTGGACAGGAAGGTTTGGAGAGACCCAGTACTTC.